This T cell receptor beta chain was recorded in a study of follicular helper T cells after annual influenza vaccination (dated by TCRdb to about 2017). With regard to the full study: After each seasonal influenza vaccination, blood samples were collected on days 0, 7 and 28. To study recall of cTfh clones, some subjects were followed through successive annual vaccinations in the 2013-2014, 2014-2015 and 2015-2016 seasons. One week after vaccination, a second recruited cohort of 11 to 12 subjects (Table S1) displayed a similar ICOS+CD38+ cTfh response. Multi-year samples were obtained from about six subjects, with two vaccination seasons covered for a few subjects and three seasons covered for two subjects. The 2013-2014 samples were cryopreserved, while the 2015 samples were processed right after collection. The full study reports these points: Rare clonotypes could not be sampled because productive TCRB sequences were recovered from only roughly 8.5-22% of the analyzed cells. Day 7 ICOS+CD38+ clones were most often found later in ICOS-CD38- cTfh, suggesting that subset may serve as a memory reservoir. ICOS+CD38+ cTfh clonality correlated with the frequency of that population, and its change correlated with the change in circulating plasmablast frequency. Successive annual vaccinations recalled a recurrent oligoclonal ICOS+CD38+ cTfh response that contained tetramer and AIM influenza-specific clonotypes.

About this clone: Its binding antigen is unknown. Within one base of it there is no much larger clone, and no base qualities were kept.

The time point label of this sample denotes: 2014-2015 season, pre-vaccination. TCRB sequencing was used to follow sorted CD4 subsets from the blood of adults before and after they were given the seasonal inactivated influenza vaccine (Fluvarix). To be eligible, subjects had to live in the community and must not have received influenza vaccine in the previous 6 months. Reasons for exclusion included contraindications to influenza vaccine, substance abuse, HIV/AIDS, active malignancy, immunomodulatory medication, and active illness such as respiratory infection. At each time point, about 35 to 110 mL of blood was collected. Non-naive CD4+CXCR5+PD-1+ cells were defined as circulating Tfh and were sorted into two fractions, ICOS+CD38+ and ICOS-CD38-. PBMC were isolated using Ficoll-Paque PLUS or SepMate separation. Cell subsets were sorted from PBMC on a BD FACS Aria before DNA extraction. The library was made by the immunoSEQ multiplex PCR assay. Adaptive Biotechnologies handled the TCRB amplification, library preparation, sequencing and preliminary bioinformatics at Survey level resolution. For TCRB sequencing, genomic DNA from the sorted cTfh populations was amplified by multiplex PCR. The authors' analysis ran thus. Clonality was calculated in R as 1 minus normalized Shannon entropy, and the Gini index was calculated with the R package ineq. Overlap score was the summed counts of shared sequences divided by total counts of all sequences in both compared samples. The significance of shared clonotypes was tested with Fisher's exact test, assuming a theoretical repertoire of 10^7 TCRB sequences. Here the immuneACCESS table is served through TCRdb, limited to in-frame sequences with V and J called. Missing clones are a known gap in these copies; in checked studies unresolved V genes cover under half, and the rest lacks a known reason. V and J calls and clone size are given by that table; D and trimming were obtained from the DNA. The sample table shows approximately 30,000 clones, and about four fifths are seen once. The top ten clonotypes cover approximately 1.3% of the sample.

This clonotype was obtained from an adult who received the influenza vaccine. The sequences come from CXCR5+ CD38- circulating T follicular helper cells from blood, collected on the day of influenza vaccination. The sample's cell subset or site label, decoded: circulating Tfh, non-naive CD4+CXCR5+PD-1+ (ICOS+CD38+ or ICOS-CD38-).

The nucleotide sequence is given as TGTGCCAGCACCACGAGGGGCGGGAGGAACGGGGAGCTGTTTTTT. This sequence encodes CASTTRGGRNGELFF. The sequence joins TRBV6-5 to TRBJ2-2; the junction holds 8 bases that match TRBD2. As encoded in the germline V gene, CDR1 is MNHEY while CDR2 is SVGAGI. From V the trimming removes 7 bases and from J it removes 7 bases, while the gene matches leave 11 bases of the junction unaccounted for. The CDR3 contains 15 residues, cysteine and phenylalanine counted. CDR3 DNA only is kept here, 45 bases in frame from base 1.